The rows below give T cell receptor beta chains drawn from one sample of a study of T cell responses to AZD1222 COVID-19 vaccine. The method was immunoSEQ multiplex PCR; TCRdb's version includes in-frame clones alone and lacks a portion of them. The data contain 75,000 to 100,000 clones, about 86% of them singletons. Sequences were derived from peripheral blood, sampled on day 0 of MenACWY control vaccination. These receptors all stem from an adult in good health. Both conserved end residues are part of each CDR3. A D gene is named only where the DNA matches it firmly. Clone size is shown for a subset of rows, as once, few, many or a class of expanded clone.

abundance: -; d_gene: -; j_gene: TRBJ2-1; v_gene: TRBV11-1; len: 14; CDR3nt: TGTGCCAGCAGCCCCGTGGTAGGGCAGGGTGAGCAGTTCTTC; CDR3aa: CASSPVVGQGEQFF
abundance: -; d_gene: -; j_gene: TRBJ1-3; v_gene: TRBV30; len: 13; CDR3nt: TGTGCTCTGGACCTCTCGGGTGGAAACACCATATATTTT; CDR3aa: CALDLSGGNTIYF
abundance: -; d_gene: TRBD1; j_gene: TRBJ2-7; v_gene: TRBV6-5; len: 14; CDR3nt: TGTGCCAGCAGCCCCCAGTGGGACAGGGGGGAGCAGTACTTC; CDR3aa: CASSPQWDRGEQYF
abundance: once; d_gene: -; j_gene: TRBJ1-4; v_gene: TRBV6-5; len: 13; CDR3nt: TGTGCCAGCACCGTCGCATCTAATGAAAAACTGTTTTTT; CDR3aa: CASTVASNEKLFF
abundance: -; d_gene: TRBD1; j_gene: TRBJ2-7; v_gene: TRBV5-1; len: 15; CDR3nt: TGCGCCAGCAGCTTGGGGTCTCAGGGGGTGTACGAGCAGTACTTC; CDR3aa: CASSLGSQGVYEQYF
abundance: -; d_gene: -; j_gene: TRBJ1-2; v_gene: TRBV2; len: 12; CDR3nt: TGTGCCAGCAGTGAAGGGGAGGCCGGCTACACCTTC; CDR3aa: CASSEGEAGYTF
abundance: -; d_gene: TRBD1; j_gene: TRBJ2-7; v_gene: TRBV3-1/TRBV3-2; len: 15; CDR3nt: TGTGCCAGCAGCCAAGGGTGGACAGGGTACTACGAGCAGTACTTC; CDR3aa: CASSQGWTGYYEQYF
abundance: -; d_gene: TRBD1; j_gene: TRBJ2-7; v_gene: TRBV28; len: 13; CDR3nt: TGTGCCAGCAGTTCGGGACAGTCCTACGAGCAGTACTTC; CDR3aa: CASSSGQSYEQYF
abundance: -; d_gene: -; j_gene: TRBJ2-7; v_gene: TRBV2; len: 12; CDR3nt: TGTGCCAGCGGGACTGCCACCTACGAGCAGTACTTC; CDR3aa: CASGTATYEQYF
abundance: -; d_gene: -; j_gene: TRBJ1-2; v_gene: TRBV5-4; len: 14; CDR3nt: TGTGCCAGCAGCCTTCGTCAATCTAACTATGGCTACACCTTC; CDR3aa: CASSLRQSNYGYTF
abundance: -; d_gene: -; j_gene: TRBJ2-7; v_gene: TRBV7-2; len: 13; CDR3nt: TGTGCCAGCAGCTTAGCGGCAAACTACGAGCAGTACTTC; CDR3aa: CASSLAANYEQYF
abundance: once; d_gene: -; j_gene: TRBJ1-5; v_gene: TRBV21-1; len: 15; CDR3nt: TGTGCCACCGGAGGGGGGACAGGAGGGGGTCAGCCCCAGCATTTT; CDR3aa: CATGGGTGGGQPQHF
abundance: -; d_gene: TRBD1; j_gene: TRBJ1-1; v_gene: TRBV9; len: 13; CDR3nt: TGTGCCAGCAGCGCAGACAGGGTTGGTGAAGCTTTCTTT; CDR3aa: CASSADRVGEAFF
abundance: -; d_gene: -; j_gene: TRBJ1-4; v_gene: TRBV30; len: 16; CDR3nt: TGTGCCTGGAGTCCATTCGGGACCGTTGCTAATGAAAAACTGTTTTTT; CDR3aa: CAWSPFGTVANEKLFF
abundance: once; d_gene: -; j_gene: TRBJ1-3; v_gene: TRBV6-2/TRBV6-3; len: 16; CDR3nt: TGTGCCAGCAGCTTTCGAAAGGAGAACGCTGGAAACACCATATATTTT; CDR3aa: CASSFRKENAGNTIYF
abundance: -; d_gene: -; j_gene: TRBJ1-1; v_gene: TRBV2; len: 16; CDR3nt: TGTGCCAGCAGTGGAACGGGGAGGCTTATGAACACTGAAGCTTTCTTT; CDR3aa: CASSGTGRLMNTEAFF
abundance: -; d_gene: TRBD1; j_gene: TRBJ1-1; v_gene: TRBV5-6; len: 14; CDR3nt: TGTGCCAGCAGCACCCCGACAGGGGCCACTGAAGCTTTCTTT; CDR3aa: CASSTPTGATEAFF
abundance: -; d_gene: -; j_gene: TRBJ2-3; v_gene: TRBV7-9; len: 11; CDR3nt: TGTGCCAGCAGCTTAACGGGCCTCAAGTATTTT; CDR3aa: CASSLTGLKYF
abundance: -; d_gene: -; j_gene: TRBJ2-7; v_gene: TRBV16; len: 11; CDR3nt: TGTGCCAGCAGCCAATTCCACGAGCAGTACTTC; CDR3aa: CASSQFHEQYF
abundance: -; d_gene: -; j_gene: TRBJ1-1; v_gene: TRBV5-6; len: 15; CDR3nt: TGTGCCAGCAGCGGGGTGGGGTCGATGGGCACTGAAGCTTTCTTT; CDR3aa: CASSGVGSMGTEAFF
abundance: -; d_gene: -; j_gene: TRBJ1-1; v_gene: TRBV5-1; len: 12; CDR3nt: TGCGCCAGCAGGGCAGGTCCCACTGAAGCTTTCTTT; CDR3aa: CASRAGPTEAFF
abundance: few; d_gene: -; j_gene: TRBJ2-3; v_gene: TRBV15; len: 14; CDR3nt: TGTGCCACCAGTAAGGGGACGAGCACAGATACGCAGTATTTT; CDR3aa: CATSKGTSTDTQYF
abundance: -; d_gene: TRBD1; j_gene: TRBJ1-1; v_gene: TRBV2; len: 14; CDR3nt: TGTGCCAGCAGTCAGGGGGGGACTAACACTGAAGCTTTCTTT; CDR3aa: CASSQGGTNTEAFF
abundance: -; d_gene: -; j_gene: TRBJ2-4; v_gene: TRBV28; len: 13; CDR3nt: TGTGCCACCCGCGCGGACAGCCAAAACATTCAGTACTTC; CDR3aa: CATRADSQNIQYF
abundance: -; d_gene: -; j_gene: TRBJ2-3; v_gene: TRBV6-1; len: 15; CDR3nt: TGTGCCAGCAGTGAGAGGGGGGGGGATGGAGATACGCAGTATTTT; CDR3aa: CASSERGGDGDTQYF
abundance: -; d_gene: -; j_gene: TRBJ1-3; v_gene: TRBV6-1; len: 19; CDR3nt: TGTGCCAGCAGTGGGGCGGACAGCTTAACCATCAACTCTGGAAACACCATATATTTT; CDR3aa: CASSGADSLTINSGNTIYF
abundance: -; d_gene: -; j_gene: TRBJ2-7; v_gene: TRBV12-3/TRBV12-4; len: 13; CDR3nt: TGTGCCAGCAGCTACAAGCAAAGCTACGAGCAGTACTTC; CDR3aa: CASSYKQSYEQYF
abundance: -; d_gene: -; j_gene: TRBJ2-2; v_gene: TRBV12-3/TRBV12-4; len: 11; CDR3nt: TGTGCCAGCAGTTTCCCCGGGGAGCTGTTTTTT; CDR3aa: CASSFPGELFF
abundance: -; d_gene: TRBD1; j_gene: TRBJ2-3; v_gene: TRBV7-2; len: 14; CDR3nt: TGTGCCAGCAGCCCGGACAGGTCCACAGATACGCAGTATTTT; CDR3aa: CASSPDRSTDTQYF
abundance: -; d_gene: TRBD1; j_gene: TRBJ2-7; v_gene: TRBV6-6; len: 14; CDR3nt: TGTGCCAGCAGTAAAACAGGGGCGATTGGCGAGCAGTACTTC; CDR3aa: CASSKTGAIGEQYF
abundance: -; d_gene: -; j_gene: TRBJ1-2; v_gene: TRBV25-1; len: 14; CDR3nt: TGTGCCAGCAGTGAATCTCGGGGGAACTATGGCTACACCTTC; CDR3aa: CASSESRGNYGYTF
abundance: few; d_gene: -; j_gene: TRBJ1-1; v_gene: TRBV3-1/TRBV3-2; len: 15; CDR3nt: TGTGCCAGCAGCCAAGTCCCCTCCCGGGAAACTGAAGCTTTCTTT; CDR3aa: CASSQVPSRETEAFF
abundance: -; d_gene: -; j_gene: TRBJ2-2; v_gene: TRBV9; len: 14; CDR3nt: TGTGCCAGCAGCGTAGGGCAGCCCAGCGGGGAGCTGTTTTTT; CDR3aa: CASSVGQPSGELFF
abundance: -; d_gene: -; j_gene: TRBJ2-7; v_gene: TRBV28; len: 16; CDR3nt: TGTGCCAGCAGTCCTCAGAGCTACAGGGATTCCTACGAGCAGTACTTC; CDR3aa: CASSPQSYRDSYEQYF
abundance: -; d_gene: -; j_gene: TRBJ2-2; v_gene: TRBV5-4; len: 14; CDR3nt: TGTGCCAGCAGCTTGTTCTCCGACACCGGGGAGCTGTTTTTT; CDR3aa: CASSLFSDTGELFF
abundance: -; d_gene: -; j_gene: TRBJ2-7; v_gene: TRBV3-1/TRBV3-2; len: 14; CDR3nt: TGTGCCAGCAGCCAAGTGAGTATGTACGGCGAGCAGTACTTC; CDR3aa: CASSQVSMYGEQYF
abundance: -; d_gene: TRBD1; j_gene: TRBJ2-7; v_gene: TRBV6-5; len: 15; CDR3nt: TGTGCCAGCAGTAGAAAAGGGACAGTAAACTACGAGCAGTACTTC; CDR3aa: CASSRKGTVNYEQYF
abundance: -; d_gene: -; j_gene: TRBJ2-7; v_gene: TRBV27; len: 14; CDR3nt: TGTGCCAGCAGCCGGTCGGTTAACTCCTACGAGCAGTACTTC; CDR3aa: CASSRSVNSYEQYF
abundance: once; d_gene: TRBD1; j_gene: TRBJ1-1; v_gene: TRBV19; len: 14; CDR3nt: TGTGCCAGTGCACCCGGGACAGGGGGCACTGAAGCTTTCTTT; CDR3aa: CASAPGTGGTEAFF
abundance: -; d_gene: TRBD1; j_gene: TRBJ2-7; v_gene: TRBV19; len: 15; CDR3nt: TGTGCCAGTAGTATTAGCCCGACAGGGTTCTACGAGCAGTACTTC; CDR3aa: CASSISPTGFYEQYF
abundance: -; d_gene: -; j_gene: TRBJ1-5; v_gene: TRBV19; len: 17; CDR3nt: TGTGCCAGTAGCGCGGTCATTAGGACCAGCCGCAATCAGCCCCAGCATTTT; CDR3aa: CASSAVIRTSRNQPQHF
abundance: -; d_gene: -; j_gene: TRBJ2-7; v_gene: TRBV13; len: 16; CDR3nt: TGTGCCAGCAGCTTAGGGGCGACAGGGACTAACTACGAGCAGTACTTC; CDR3aa: CASSLGATGTNYEQYF
abundance: -; d_gene: -; j_gene: TRBJ1-1; v_gene: TRBV6-5; len: 15; CDR3nt: TGTGCCAGCACCCCCTCTACAGGAATGAACACTGAAGCTTTCTTT; CDR3aa: CASTPSTGMNTEAFF
abundance: -; d_gene: TRBD2; j_gene: TRBJ2-1; v_gene: TRBV15; len: 14; CDR3nt: TGTGCCACCAGCAGAGATCATCCGGGGGGTGAGCAGTTCTTC; CDR3aa: CATSRDHPGGEQFF
abundance: -; d_gene: -; j_gene: TRBJ2-2; v_gene: TRBV18; len: 15; CDR3nt: TGTGCCAGCTCACCTCCGGGGCCCCCGTACGGGGAGCTGTTTTTT; CDR3aa: CASSPPGPPYGELFF
abundance: -; d_gene: -; j_gene: TRBJ2-5; v_gene: TRBV5-1; len: 14; CDR3nt: TGCGCCAGCAGCCCAACAGAACTCTCGGGGACCCAGTACTTC; CDR3aa: CASSPTELSGTQYF